This TCR beta chain came from a study of T cell repertoires in cytomegalovirus infection. With regard to this clonotype: Its antigen is still unknown.

TCRdb ran MiXCR on the reads and lists one entry per CDR3 protein. The table has around 900,000 distinct CDR3 sequences, more than 25% seen once. There are 15 residues in the CDR3. Germline CDR1 is MNHNS and CDR2 is SASEGT. Trimming left V 5 bases short and J 1 base short, with 9 bases between. Study observations and caveats: Accumulated public TCR beta family frequency recognized individuals carrying CMV together with the relevant HLA.

This sequence originates from a human donor in good health (CMV status not recorded). Some clones in this sample may be carry-over from other donors' samples. Sequencing used cultured CD8+ T cells from PBMCs, obtained from culture after CMV antigen stimulation. The chain employs TRBV6-1 and TRBJ2-6, with a tentative D call TRBD1 (5 bases). The CDR3 here is CASSYQGSGANVLTF. In DNA form, the CDR3 reads TGTGCCAGCAGTTACCAGGGTTCTGGGGCCAACGTCCTGACTTTC.